The 7 T cell receptor beta chains below come from one sample, sequenced in a study of T-cell reconstitution after alpha-beta-depleted transplantation in children. Unique molecular identifiers tagged the TCRbeta library. TCRdb used MiXCR to reprocess the PCR reads, holding one entry per CDR3 protein. The sample holds hundreds of thousands of distinct CDR3 sequences, roughly 17% seen once. The sequences come from PBMCs, mostly from graft donor cells, collected 360 days after TCRalphabeta/CD19-depleted stem cell transplant. The receptor source for this set is a male patient aged 2 to 10 who had a stem cell transplant for acute lymphoblastic leukemia, so the T cells may come from the graft donor.

The chain links TRBV5-1 to TRBJ2-2; perhaps TRBD1 as D (6 bases). The CDR3 totals 14 residues. The germline V gene has CDR1 SGHRS and CDR2 YFSETQ. Between the trimmed V and J ends, which lost 5 bases and 5 bases, there was a span of 13 bases. CDR3 nucleotides: TGCGCCAGCAGTCCAGGGGAACCGACCGGGGAGCTGTTTTTT. It encodes CASSPGEPTGELFF.

The chain recombines TRBV5-1 with TRBJ1-4, with a weak D call TRBD1 (5 bases). CDR1 and CDR2 (germline): SGHRS, YFSETQ. The ends were cut back, 4 bases at V and 4 bases at J, with 14 bases in the middle. This CDR3 comprises 15 residues. The CDR3 spells CASSLLRGNNEKLFF. The CDR3 bases are TGCGCCAGCAGCCTCCTTCGGGGCAATAATGAAAAACTGTTTTTT.

This clonotype has a handful of counts. The CDR3 here is CASSRVPASLSTDTQYF. DNA of the CDR3: TGTGCCAGCAGCCGAGTTCCCGCGTCCCTTAGCACAGATACGCAGTATTTT. This sequence joins TRBV7-9 and TRBJ2-3, with no clear D. Trimming removed 5 bases from V and 0 bases from J, with 18 bases in between. The germline gives CDR1 SEHNR, CDR2 FQNEAQ (reference sequence). The CDR3 contains 17 residues.

Many counts were recorded for this clonotype. V usage is TRBV28 and J usage is TRBJ2-2; TRBD1 is a possible D gene (5 bases). CDR3 length equals 14 residues. Germline CDR1 MDHEN, CDR2 SYDVKM. V was cut by 2 bases and J by 1 base, with 5 bases left in between. As DNA, the CDR3 is TGTGCCAGCAGTTTAACAGGGAACACCGGGGAGCTGTTTTTT. This sequence encodes CASSLTGNTGELFF.

This sequence joins TRBV29-1 and TRBJ1-2; 8 bases line up with TRBD1. The CDR3 has 12 amino acids. The germline gives CDR1 SQVTM, CDR2 ANQGSEA. The trim removed 7 bases at V and 4 bases at J, leaving 5 bases unmatched. CDR3 sequence reads: CSGRGRGYGYTF. For the CDR3, the DNA is TGCAGCGGCAGGGGGCGCGGCTATGGCTACACCTTC.

This clonotype was counted a few times. V usage is TRBV20-1 and J usage is TRBJ2-2, with D possibly being TRBD1 (5 bases). V shed 3 bases and J shed 1 base, with 12 bases lying between them. The germline V gene encodes CDR1 DFQATT and CDR2 SNEGSKA (reference sequence). The CDR3 extends over 15 amino acids. In nucleotides, the CDR3 is TGCAGTGCTAGGTCGGCAGGGTGGAACACCGGGGAGCTGTTTTTT. Its protein product is CSARSAGWNTGELFF.

V is TRBV15 and J is TRBJ2-3; TRBD2 matches at 10 bases. Germline assignment: CDR1 LNHNV and CDR2 YYDKDF (reference sequence). The V segment lost 0 bases and the J segment 4 bases; nucleotides outside the gene matches: 10. This CDR3 has 18 residues. The CDR3 DNA sequence: TGTGCCACCAGCAGAGATAACAGGCCTAGCGGGAGCTCAGATACGCAGTATTTT. Translating gives CATSRDNRPSGSSDTQYF.